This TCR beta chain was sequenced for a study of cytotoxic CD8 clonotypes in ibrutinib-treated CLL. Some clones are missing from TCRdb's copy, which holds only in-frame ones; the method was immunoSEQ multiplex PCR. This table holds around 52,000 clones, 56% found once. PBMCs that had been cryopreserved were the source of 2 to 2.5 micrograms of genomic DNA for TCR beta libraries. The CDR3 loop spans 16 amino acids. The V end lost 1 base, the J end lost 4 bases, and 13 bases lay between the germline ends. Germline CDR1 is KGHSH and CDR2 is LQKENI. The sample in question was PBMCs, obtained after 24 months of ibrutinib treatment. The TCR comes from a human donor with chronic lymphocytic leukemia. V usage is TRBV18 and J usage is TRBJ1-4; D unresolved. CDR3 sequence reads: CASSPLRDTYNEKLFF. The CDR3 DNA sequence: TGTGCCAGCTCACCACTGAGAGACACCTATAATGAAAAACTGTTTTTT.